What follows is one T cell receptor beta chain and its context. The sample is drawn from a study of blood T cell repertoires in COVID-19. In the study overall: PBMCs, B-cell-depleted T cells, or T cells were the source of the cDNA or gDNA that made up the material.

Germline CDR1 SGHAT, CDR2 FQDESV (reference sequence). This CDR3 region has 14 residues. Trimming stripped 8 bases from V and 3 bases from J, with 17 bases between. TCRdb's table, derived via immunoSEQ multiplex PCR, lists solely in-frame clones and lacks some. The table has 20,000 to 30,000 clones, roughly nine tenths seen once; the top ten hold roughly a fifth. This TCR was sampled from a human donor in a cohort sampled during active COVID-19. This sequence joins TRBV11-1 and TRBJ2-7; D possibly corresponds to TRBD2 (5 bases). Input material: peripheral blood. The CDR3 reads CASAIRGNFYEQYF. The CDR3 DNA follows: TGTGCCAGCGCCATAAGAGGGAACTTCTACGAGCAGTACTTC.